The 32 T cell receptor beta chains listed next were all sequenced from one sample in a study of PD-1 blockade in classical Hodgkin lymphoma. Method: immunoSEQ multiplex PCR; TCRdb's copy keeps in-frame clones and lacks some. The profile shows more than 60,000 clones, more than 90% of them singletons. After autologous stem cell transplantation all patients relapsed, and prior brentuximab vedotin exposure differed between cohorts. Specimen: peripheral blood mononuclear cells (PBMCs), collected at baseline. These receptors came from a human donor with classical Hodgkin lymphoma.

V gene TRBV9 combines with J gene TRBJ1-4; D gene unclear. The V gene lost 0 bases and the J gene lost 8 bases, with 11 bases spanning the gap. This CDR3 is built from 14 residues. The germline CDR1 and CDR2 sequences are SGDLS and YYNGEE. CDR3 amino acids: CASSVDPLGEKLFF. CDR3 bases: TGTGCCAGCAGCGTAGATCCTTTGGGAGAAAAACTGTTTTTT.

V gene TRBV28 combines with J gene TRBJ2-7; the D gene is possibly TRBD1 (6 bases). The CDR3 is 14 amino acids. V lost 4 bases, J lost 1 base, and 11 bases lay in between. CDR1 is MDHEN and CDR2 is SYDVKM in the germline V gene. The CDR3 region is CASSWVTGSYEQYF. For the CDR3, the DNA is TGTGCCAGCAGTTGGGTTACAGGGTCCTACGAGCAGTACTTC.

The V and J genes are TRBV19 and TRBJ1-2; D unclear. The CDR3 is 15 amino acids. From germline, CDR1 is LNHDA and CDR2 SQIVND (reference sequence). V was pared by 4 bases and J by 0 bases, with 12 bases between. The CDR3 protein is CASSTVLQANYGYTF. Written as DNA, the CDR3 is TGTGCCAGTAGTACCGTCCTACAAGCTAACTATGGCTACACCTTC.

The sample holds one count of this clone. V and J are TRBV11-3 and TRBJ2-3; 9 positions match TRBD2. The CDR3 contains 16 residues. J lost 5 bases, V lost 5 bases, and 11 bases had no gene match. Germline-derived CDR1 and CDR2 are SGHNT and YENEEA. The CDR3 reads CASSRTGLAGRDTQYF. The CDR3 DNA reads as TGTGCCAGCAGCCGAACGGGGCTAGCGGGAAGAGATACGCAGTATTTT.

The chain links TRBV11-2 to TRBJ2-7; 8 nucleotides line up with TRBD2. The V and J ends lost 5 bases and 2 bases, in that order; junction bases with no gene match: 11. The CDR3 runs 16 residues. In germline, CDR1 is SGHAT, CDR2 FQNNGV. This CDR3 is CASSTLRGGSAYEQYF. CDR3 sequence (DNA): TGTGCCAGCAGCACCCTTCGGGGGGGCAGTGCCTACGAGCAGTACTTC.

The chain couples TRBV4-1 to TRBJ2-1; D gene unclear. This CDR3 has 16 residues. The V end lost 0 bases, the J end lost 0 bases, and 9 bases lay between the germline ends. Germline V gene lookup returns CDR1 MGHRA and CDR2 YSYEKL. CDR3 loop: CASSQDRHFSYNEQFF. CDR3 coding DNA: TGCGCCAGCAGCCAAGATAGGCACTTCTCCTACAATGAGCAGTTCTTC.

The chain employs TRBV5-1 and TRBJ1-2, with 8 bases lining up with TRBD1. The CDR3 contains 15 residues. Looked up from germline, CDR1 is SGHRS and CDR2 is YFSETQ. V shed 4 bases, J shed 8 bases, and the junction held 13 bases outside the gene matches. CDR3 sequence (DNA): TGCGCCAGCAGCCCGCGTTCCGACAGGGGCAACGGCTACACCTTC. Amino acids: CASSPRSDRGNGYTF.

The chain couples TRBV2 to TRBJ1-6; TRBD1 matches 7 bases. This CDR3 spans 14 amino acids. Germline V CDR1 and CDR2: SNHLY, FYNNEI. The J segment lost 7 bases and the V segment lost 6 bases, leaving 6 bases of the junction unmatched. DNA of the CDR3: TGTGCCAGCAGCCGGACAGGCATAAATTCACCCCTCCACTTT. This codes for CASSRTGINSPLHF. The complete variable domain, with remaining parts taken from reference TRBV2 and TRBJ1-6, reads EPEVTQTPSHQVTQMGQEVILRCVPISNHLYFYWYRQILGQKVEFLVSFYNNEISEKSEIFDDQFSVERPDGSNFTLKIRSTKLEDSAMYFCASSRTGINSPLHFGNGTRLTVT.

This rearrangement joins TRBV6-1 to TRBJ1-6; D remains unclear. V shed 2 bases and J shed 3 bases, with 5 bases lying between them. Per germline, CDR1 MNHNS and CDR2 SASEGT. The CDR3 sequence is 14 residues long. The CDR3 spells CASSEFLYNSPLHF. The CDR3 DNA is TGTGCCAGCAGTGAATTTCTCTATAATTCACCCCTCCACTTT.

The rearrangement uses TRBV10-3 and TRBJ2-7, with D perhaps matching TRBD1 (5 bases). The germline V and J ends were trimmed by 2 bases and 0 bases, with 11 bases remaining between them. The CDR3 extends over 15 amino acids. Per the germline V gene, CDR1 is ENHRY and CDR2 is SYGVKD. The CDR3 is CAISEPTGNSYEQYF. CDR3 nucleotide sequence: TGTGCCATCAGTGAGCCCACAGGTAACTCCTACGAGCAGTACTTC.

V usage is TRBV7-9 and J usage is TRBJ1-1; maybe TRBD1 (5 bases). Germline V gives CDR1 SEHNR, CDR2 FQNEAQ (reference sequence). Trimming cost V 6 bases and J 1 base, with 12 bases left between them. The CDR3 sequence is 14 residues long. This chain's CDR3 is CASRFEGTNTEAFF. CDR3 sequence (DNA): TGTGCCAGCAGATTCGAGGGGACGAACACTGAAGCTTTCTTT.

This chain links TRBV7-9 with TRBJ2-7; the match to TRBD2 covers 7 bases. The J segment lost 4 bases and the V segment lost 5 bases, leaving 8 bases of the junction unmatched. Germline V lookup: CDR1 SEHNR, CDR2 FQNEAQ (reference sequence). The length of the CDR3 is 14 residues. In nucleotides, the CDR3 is TGTGCCAGCAGCCCATCAGCGGGAAGGTACGAGCAGTACTTC. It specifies CASSPSAGRYEQYF.

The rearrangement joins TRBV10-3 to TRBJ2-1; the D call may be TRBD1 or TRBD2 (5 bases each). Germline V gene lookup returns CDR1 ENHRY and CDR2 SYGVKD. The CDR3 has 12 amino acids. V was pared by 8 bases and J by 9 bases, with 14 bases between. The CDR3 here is CAIGTGLGEQFF. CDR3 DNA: TGTGCCATCGGGACGGGTCTGGGTGAGCAGTTCTTC.

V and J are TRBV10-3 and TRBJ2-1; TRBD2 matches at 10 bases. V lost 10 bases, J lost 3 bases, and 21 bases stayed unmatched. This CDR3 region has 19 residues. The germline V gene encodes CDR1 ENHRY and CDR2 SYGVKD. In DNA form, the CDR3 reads TGTGCCACCCAATTCTCCGGGACTAGCGCCGTAGGGGTCTACAATGAGCAGTTCTTC. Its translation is CATQFSGTSAVGVYNEQFF.

For the CDR3, the DNA is TGTGCCAGCTCCGGACAGGGGCAGGGCACTGAAGCTTTCTTT. Its protein product is CASSGQGQGTEAFF. V usage is TRBV18 and J usage is TRBJ1-1, with 9 bases aligning to TRBD1. The J segment lost 4 bases and the V segment lost 6 bases, leaving 6 bases of the junction unmatched. This CDR3 is 14 amino acids long. Germline V lookup: CDR1 KGHSH, CDR2 LQKENI.

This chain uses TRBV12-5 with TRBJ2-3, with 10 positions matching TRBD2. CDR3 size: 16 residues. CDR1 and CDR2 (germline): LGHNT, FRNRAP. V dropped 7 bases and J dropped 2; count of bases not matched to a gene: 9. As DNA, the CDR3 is TGTGCTAGTGAACGCCATAGCGGGAGGAACACAGATACGCAGTATTTT. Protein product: CASERHSGRNTDTQYF.

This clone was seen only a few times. CDR3 nucleotides: TGTGCCAGCAGTGACCCAGGGAAAGGTTCACCCCTCCACTTT. Translated: CASSDPGKGSPLHF. This chain connects TRBV6-4 to TRBJ1-6, with D possibly being TRBD1 (5 bases). The CDR3 contains 14 residues. CDR1 MRHNA and CDR2 SNTAGT come from the germline V gene. V was cut by 2 bases and J by 9 bases, with 11 bases left in between.

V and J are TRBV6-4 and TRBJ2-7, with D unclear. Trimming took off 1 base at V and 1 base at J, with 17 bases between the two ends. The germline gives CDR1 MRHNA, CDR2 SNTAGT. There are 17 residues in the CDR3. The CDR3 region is CASSDLMRQIGSYEQYF. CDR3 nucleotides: TGTGCCAGCAGTGACTTAATGAGGCAGATTGGGTCCTACGAGCAGTACTTC.

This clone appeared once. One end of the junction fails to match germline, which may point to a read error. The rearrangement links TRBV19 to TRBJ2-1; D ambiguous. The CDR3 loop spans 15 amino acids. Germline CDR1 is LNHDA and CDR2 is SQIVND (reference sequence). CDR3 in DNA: TGTGCCAGTAGTGCGTTTCATAGCTCCTACAATAAGCAGTTCTTC. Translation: CASSAFHSSYNKQFF. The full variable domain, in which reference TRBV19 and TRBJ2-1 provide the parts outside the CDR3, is DGGITQSPKYLFRKEGQNVTLSCEQNLNHDAMYWYRQDPGQGLRLIYYSQIVNDFQKGDIAEGYSVSREKKESFPLTVTSAQKNPTAFYLCASSAFHSSYNKQFFGPGTRLTVL.

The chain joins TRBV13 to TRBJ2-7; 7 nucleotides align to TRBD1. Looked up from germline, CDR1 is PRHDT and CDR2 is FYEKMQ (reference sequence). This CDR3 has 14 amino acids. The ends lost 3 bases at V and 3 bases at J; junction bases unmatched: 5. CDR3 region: CASSFIDRVYEQYF. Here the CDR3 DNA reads TGTGCCAGCAGCTTTATAGACAGGGTCTACGAGCAGTACTTC.

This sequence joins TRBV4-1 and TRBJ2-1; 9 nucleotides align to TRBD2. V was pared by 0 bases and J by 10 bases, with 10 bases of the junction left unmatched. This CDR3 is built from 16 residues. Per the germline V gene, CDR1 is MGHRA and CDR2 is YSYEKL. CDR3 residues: CASSQESGLASREQFF. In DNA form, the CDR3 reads TGCGCCAGCAGCCAAGAATCCGGACTAGCGTCCAGAGAGCAGTTCTTC.

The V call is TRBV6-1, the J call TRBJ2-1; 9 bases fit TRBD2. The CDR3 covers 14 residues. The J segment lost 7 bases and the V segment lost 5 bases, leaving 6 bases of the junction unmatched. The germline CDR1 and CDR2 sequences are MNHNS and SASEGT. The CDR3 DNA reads TGTGCCAGCAGTCCGGCGGGGGGGCGGAATGAGCAGTTCTTC. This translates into CASSPAGGRNEQFF.

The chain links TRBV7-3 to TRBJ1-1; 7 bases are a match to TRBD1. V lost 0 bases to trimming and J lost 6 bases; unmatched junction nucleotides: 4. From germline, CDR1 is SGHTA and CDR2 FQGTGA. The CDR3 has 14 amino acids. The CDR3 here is CASSLTRDSAEAFF. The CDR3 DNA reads TGTGCCAGCAGCTTAACCCGGGACAGTGCTGAAGCTTTCTTT. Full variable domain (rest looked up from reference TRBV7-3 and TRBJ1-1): GAGVSQTPSNKVTEKGKYVELRCDPISGHTALYWYRQSLGQGPEFLIYFQGTGAADDSGLPNDRFFAVRPEGSVSTLKIQRTERGDSAVYLCASSLTRDSAEAFFGQGTRLTVV.

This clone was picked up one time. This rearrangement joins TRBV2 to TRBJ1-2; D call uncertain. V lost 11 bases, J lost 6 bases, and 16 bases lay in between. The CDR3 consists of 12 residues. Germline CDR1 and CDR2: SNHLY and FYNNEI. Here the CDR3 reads CARTFAGDGYTF. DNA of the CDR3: TGTGCCCGGACCTTCGCCGGGGATGGCTACACCTTC.

DNA for the CDR3: TGCGCCAGCAGCCGAAAACAAATCACAGGGGGACAAGAGACCCAGTACTTC. Protein product: CASSRKQITGGQETQYF. The chain couples TRBV5-1 to TRBJ2-5; 8 bases align to TRBD1. Germline V gene lookup returns CDR1 SGHRS and CDR2 YFSETQ. The V and J ends lost 4 bases and 2 bases, in that order; junction bases with no gene match: 13. There are 17 residues in the CDR3.

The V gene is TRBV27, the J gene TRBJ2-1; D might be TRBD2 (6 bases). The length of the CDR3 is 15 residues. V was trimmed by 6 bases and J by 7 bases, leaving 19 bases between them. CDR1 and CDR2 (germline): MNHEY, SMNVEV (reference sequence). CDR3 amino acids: CASSLGDSLYNEQFF. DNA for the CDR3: TGTGCCAGCAGCCTGGGGGACTCCCTCTATAATGAGCAGTTCTTC.

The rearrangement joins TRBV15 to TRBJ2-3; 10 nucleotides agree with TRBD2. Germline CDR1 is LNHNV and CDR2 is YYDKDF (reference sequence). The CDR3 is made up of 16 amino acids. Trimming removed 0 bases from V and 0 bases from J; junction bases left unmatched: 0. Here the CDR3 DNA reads TGTGCCACCAGCAGAGAACTAGCGGGAAGCACAGATACGCAGTATTTT. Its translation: CATSRELAGSTDTQYF.

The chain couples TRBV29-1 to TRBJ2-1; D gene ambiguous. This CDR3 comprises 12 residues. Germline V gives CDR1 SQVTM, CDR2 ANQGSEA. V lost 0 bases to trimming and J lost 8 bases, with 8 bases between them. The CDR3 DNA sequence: TGCAGCGTTGAAGATTTAGTGTATGAGCAGTTCTTC. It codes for CSVEDLVYEQFF.

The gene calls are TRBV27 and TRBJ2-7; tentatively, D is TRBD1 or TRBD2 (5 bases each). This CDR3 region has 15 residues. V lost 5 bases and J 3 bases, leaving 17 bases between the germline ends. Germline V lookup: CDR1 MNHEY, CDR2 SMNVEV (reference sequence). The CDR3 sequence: CASSLGRPGVYEQYF. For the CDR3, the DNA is TGTGCCAGCAGTCTGGGACGTCCAGGAGTCTACGAGCAGTACTTC.

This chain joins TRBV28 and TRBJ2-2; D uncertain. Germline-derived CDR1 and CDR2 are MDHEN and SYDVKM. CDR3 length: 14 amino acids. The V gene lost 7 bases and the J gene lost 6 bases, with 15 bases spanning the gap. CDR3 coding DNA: TGTGCCAGCACCCCATCGTTGAGTGCCGGGGAGCTGTTTTTT. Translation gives CASTPSLSAGELFF.

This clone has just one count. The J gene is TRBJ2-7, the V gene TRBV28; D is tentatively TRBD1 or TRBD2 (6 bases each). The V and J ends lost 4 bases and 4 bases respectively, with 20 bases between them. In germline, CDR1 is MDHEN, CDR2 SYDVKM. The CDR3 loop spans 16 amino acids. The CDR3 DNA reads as TGTGCCAGCAGTTCGGGGGCCGGAGCGTGGGATTACGAGCAGTACTTC. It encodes CASSSGAGAWDYEQYF. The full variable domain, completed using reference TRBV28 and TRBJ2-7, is DVKVTQSSRYLVKRTGEKVFLECVQDMDHENMFWYRQDPGLGLRLIYFSYDVKMKEKGDIPEGYSVSREKKERFSLILESASTNQTSMYLCASSSGAGAWDYEQYFGPGTRLTVT.

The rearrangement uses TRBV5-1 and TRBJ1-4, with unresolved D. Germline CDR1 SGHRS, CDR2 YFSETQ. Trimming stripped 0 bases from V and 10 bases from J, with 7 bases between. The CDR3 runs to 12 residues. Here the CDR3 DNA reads TGCGCCAGCAGCTTGGTCGGGTTAAAACTGTTTTTT. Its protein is CASSLVGLKLFF. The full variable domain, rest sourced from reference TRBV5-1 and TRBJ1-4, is KAGVTQTPRYLIKTRGQQVTLSCSPISGHRSVSWYQQTPGQGLQFLFEYFSETQRNKGNFPGRFSGRQFSNSRSEMNVSTLELGDSALYLCASSLVGLKLFFGSGTQLSVL.